These 30 T cell receptor beta chains share one sample of origin, sequenced in a study of blood T cell repertoires in COVID-19. Using immunoSEQ multiplex PCR, the repertoire was profiled, and TCRdb retains in-frame clones only, with some absent. The repertoire holds 100,000 to 150,000 clones, with about 93% as singletons. Sequencing was done on a sample of peripheral blood. These receptors were collected from a man over 45 with COVID-19, enrolled during active disease.

The gene calls are TRBV30 and TRBJ1-5, with D possibly being TRBD1 (5 bases). Germline values: CDR1 GTSNPN, CDR2 SVGIG (reference sequence). Trimming took off 0 bases at V and 4 bases at J, with 7 bases between the two ends. This CDR3 has 13 residues. Here the CDR3 reads CAWSVAGNQPQHF. The CDR3 DNA reads TGTGCCTGGAGTGTAGCAGGGAATCAGCCCCAGCATTTT.

The rearrangement uses TRBV18 and TRBJ2-7; the D is unclear. Germline-derived CDR1 and CDR2 are KGHSH and LQKENI. The V gene lost 10 bases and the J gene lost 2 bases, with 12 bases spanning the gap. The CDR3 is 12 residues long. The CDR3 nucleotides are TGTGCCACCAATCCCCCAGCCTACGAGCAGTACGTC. Its protein is CATNPPAYEQYV.

The V and J genes are TRBV2 and TRBJ1-4, with D tentatively TRBD1 (6 bases). This CDR3 has 14 amino acids. CDR1 and CDR2 (germline): SNHLY, FYNNEI. Trimming shortened V by 1 base and J by 8 bases, and 11 bases separated the two germline ends. In DNA form, the CDR3 reads TGTGCCAGCAGTGAAGGGGGGCGGTGGGAAAAACTGTTTTTT. It specifies CASSEGGRWEKLFF.

The chain carries TRBV7-9 and TRBJ2-1; D is ambiguous. The V end was cut by 5 bases, the J end by 3 bases, with 17 bases between. Per the germline V gene, CDR1 is SEHNR and CDR2 is FQNEAQ (reference sequence). This CDR3 has 16 residues. CDR3: CASSPPWLANYNEQFF. The CDR3 nucleotides are TGTGCCAGCAGCCCCCCTTGGTTAGCCAACTACAATGAGCAGTTCTTC.

The V and J genes are TRBV5-8 and TRBJ2-1, with 8 bases identical to TRBD1. The CDR3 sequence is 14 residues long. Unmatched junction bases numbered 3, after V lost 0 bases and J lost 7 bases. CDR1 is SGHTS and CDR2 is YDEGEE in the germline V gene. Here the CDR3 reads CASSLAQGGNEQFF. The CDR3 nucleotides read TGTGCCAGCAGCTTGGCACAGGGGGGAAATGAGCAGTTCTTC. The full variable domain, with the rest looked up from reference TRBV5-8 and TRBJ2-1, is EAGVTQSPTHLIKTRGQQATLRCSPISGHTSVYWYQQALGLGLQFLLWYDEGEERNRGNFPPRFSGRQFPNYSSELNVNALELEDSALYLCASSLAQGGNEQFFGPGTRLTVL.

The chain employs TRBV7-2 and TRBJ1-6; D might be TRBD1 (6 bases). Germline lookup yields CDR1 SGHTA and CDR2 FQGNSA. The CDR3 sequence is 17 residues long. V lost 1 base to trimming and J lost 6 bases, with 16 bases between them. The CDR3: CASSLVPPGVGNSPLHF. The CDR3 bases are TGTGCCAGCAGCTTAGTCCCCCCAGGGGTTGGTAATTCACCCCTCCACTTT.

The chain employs TRBV30 and TRBJ1-2; D remains ambiguous. The CDR3 has 13 amino acids. The V gene's germline CDR1 is GTSNPN and CDR2 SVGIG (reference sequence). V lost 1 base and J lost 0, with 6 bases in between. The CDR3 region is CAWSASSNYGYTF. In DNA, the CDR3 is TGTGCCTGGAGTGCCAGTTCTAACTATGGCTACACCTTC.

The table lists this clone with a count of one. The V gene is TRBV2, the J gene TRBJ2-5, with TRBD2 as a possible D gene (5 bases). Germline CDR1 and CDR2: SNHLY and FYNNEI. Trimming stripped 3 bases from V and 4 bases from J, with 15 bases between. The CDR3 runs to 15 residues. As DNA, the CDR3 is TGTGCCAGCAGTGAGGTTGGAGTCGCGGGAGAGACCCAGTACTTC. Translation: CASSEVGVAGETQYF.

The CDR3 is CASSLVGAGNEKLFF. The DNA for the CDR3 is TGCGCCAGCAGCTTGGTTGGTGCAGGAAATGAAAAACTGTTTTTT. The chain recombines TRBV5-1 with TRBJ1-4; no clear D gene. Germline V lookup: CDR1 SGHRS, CDR2 YFSETQ. This CDR3 has 15 amino acids. The ends were cut back, 0 bases at V and 5 bases at J, with 11 bases in the middle. Full variable domain (missing parts from reference TRBV5-1 and TRBJ1-4): KAGVTQTPRYLIKTRGQQVTLSCSPISGHRSVSWYQQTPGQGLQFLFEYFSETQRNKGNFPGRFSGRQFSNSRSEMNVSTLELGDSALYLCASSLVGAGNEKLFFGSGTQLSVL.

The chain couples TRBV5-1 to TRBJ1-1; 7 nucleotides align to TRBD1. CDR1 is SGHRS, CDR2 YFSETQ, per germline. CDR3 length equals 15 residues. V shed 0 bases and J 6 bases; nucleotides not matched to a gene: 8. In DNA, the CDR3 is TGCGCCAGCAGCTTGGAGGGACAGATACCCCCTGAAGCTTTCTTT. Its translation is CASSLEGQIPPEAFF.

This clone turned up a few times. V and J are TRBV11-2 and TRBJ1-1; 9 bases fit TRBD1. Trimming cost V 0 bases and J 11 bases; bases outside gene matches: 7. CDR1 and CDR2 (germline): SGHAT, FQNNGV. The CDR3 is made up of 14 amino acids. CDR3: CASSLDNRGREAFF. CDR3 nucleotides: TGTGCCAGCAGCTTAGATAACAGGGGGCGTGAGGCTTTCTTT. Full variable domain (remainder filled in from reference TRBV11-2 and TRBJ1-1): EAGVAQSPRYKIIEKRQSVAFWCNPISGHATLYWYQQILGQGPKLLIQFQNNGVVDDSQLPKDRFSAERLKGVDSTLKIQPAKLEDSAVYLCASSLDNRGREAFFGQGTRLTVV.

This sequence joins TRBV15 and TRBJ2-5, with 7 bases lining up with TRBD2. Germline CDR1 reads LNHNV; CDR2 reads YYDKDF (reference sequence). The length of the CDR3 is 14 residues. After removal of 5 bases from V and 4 bases from J, the junction contained 7 bases not matched to a gene. CDR3: CATSGGGDRETQYF. In DNA form, the CDR3 reads TGTGCCACCAGCGGGGGAGGGGATAGAGAGACCCAGTACTTC.

V usage is TRBV30 and J usage is TRBJ1-4; tentatively, D is TRBD1 (5 bases). With 1 base removed from V and 10 bases from J, the gap between germline ends came to 13 bases. The CDR3 contains 13 residues. Germline V gene data show CDR1 as GTSNPN and CDR2 as SVGIG (reference sequence). This CDR3 reads CAWSARSGGKLFF. Here the CDR3 DNA reads TGTGCCTGGAGTGCCCGGTCCGGGGGAAAACTGTTTTTT.

The chain links TRBV7-2 to TRBJ1-2; 7 bases map to TRBD1. After removal of 5 bases from V and 5 bases from J, the junction contained 5 bases not matched to a gene. This CDR3 is built from 13 residues. Germline CDR1 SGHTA, CDR2 FQGNSA. In DNA, the CDR3 is TGTGCCAGCAGCCACAGGGGCGATTATGGCTACACCTTC. The encoded protein is CASSHRGDYGYTF.

This clone was observed a few times. This chain links TRBV4-1 with TRBJ2-7; the match to TRBD2 covers 8 bases. V dropped 0 bases and J dropped 1; count of bases not matched to a gene: 5. This CDR3 has 16 amino acids. Germline assignment: CDR1 MGHRA and CDR2 YSYEKL. CDR3 protein: CASSQEPTSASYEQYF. The CDR3 coding sequence is TGCGCCAGCAGCCAAGAACCGACTAGCGCTTCCTACGAGCAGTACTTC.

This clone has a single count. This rearrangement joins TRBV2 to TRBJ2-4; 11 nucleotides line up with TRBD2. Trimming took 4 bases from V and 9 from J; bases not matched to a gene: 5. The V gene's germline CDR1 is SNHLY and CDR2 FYNNEI. The CDR3 is made up of 14 amino acids. The CDR3 DNA follows: TGTGCCAGCAGTGGGCTAGCGGGAGGTGGCATTCAGTACTTC. It yields the protein CASSGLAGGGIQYF.

This chain connects TRBV4-3 to TRBJ2-2; D gene ambiguous. The ends were cut back, 0 bases at V and 1 base at J, with 6 bases in the middle. The CDR3 spans 15 residues. Germline lookup yields CDR1 LGHNA and CDR2 YSLEER. CDR3 sequence (DNA): TGCGCCAGCAGCCAAGATCATCAGAACACCGGGGAGCTGTTTTTT. Translated, it gives CASSQDHQNTGELFF.

V gene TRBV30 combines with J gene TRBJ2-7; 15 bases fit TRBD2. CDR3 length: 15 residues. The junction had 6 bases not matched to a gene; V was cut back by 3 bases and J by 6 bases. The germline gives CDR1 GTSNPN, CDR2 SVGIG (reference sequence). The CDR3 nucleotides are TGTGCCTGGAGGGCCGGGACTAGCGGGAGGAGCGAGCAGTACTTC. As protein: CAWRAGTSGRSEQYF.

The chain combines TRBV21-1 with TRBJ1-2; TRBD1 is the table's D call and was not checked against the DNA. TRBV21-1 represents a pseudogene. This CDR3 region has 16 residues. This chain's CDR3 is CASSTGQGLFCSGYTF. The CDR3 bases are TGTGCCAGCAGCACCGGACAGGGGCTCTTTTGTTCTGGCTACACCTTC.

V usage is TRBV28 and J usage is TRBJ2-7; the D gene is possibly TRBD2 (6 bases). The CDR3 is 16 amino acids. Trimming stripped 2 bases from V and 0 bases from J, with 14 bases between. Per germline, CDR1 MDHEN and CDR2 SYDVKM. CDR3 amino acids: CASSLPGAVHSYEQYF. CDR3 DNA sequence: TGTGCCAGCAGTTTACCGGGAGCGGTACACTCCTACGAGCAGTACTTC.

The sample holds a few counts of this clone. The chain combines TRBV19 with TRBJ2-5; 11 bases agree with TRBD1. The germline CDR1 and CDR2 sequences are LNHDA and SQIVND (reference sequence). V lost 1 base, J lost 3 bases, and 4 bases stayed unmatched. The CDR3 loop spans 16 amino acids. The CDR3 loop is CASSIGPGQGEETQYF. As DNA, the CDR3 is TGTGCCAGTAGTATAGGCCCGGGACAGGGGGAAGAGACCCAGTACTTC.

The chain links TRBV15 to TRBJ2-5; TRBD1 might be the D (6 bases). V was shortened by 3 bases and J by 5 bases, with 13 bases between the two germline ends. The CDR3 has 14 amino acids. Germline assignment: CDR1 LNHNV and CDR2 YYDKDF (reference sequence). The CDR3 spells CATSRATGWETQYF. CDR3 in DNA: TGTGCCACCAGCAGGGCAACAGGGTGGGAGACCCAGTACTTC.

This clone was recorded at least ten times. The chain has TRBV4-2 and TRBJ2-3; the match to TRBD2 covers 14 bases. Germline V gene data show CDR1 as LGHNA and CDR2 as YNFKEQ. With 1 base clipped from V and 0 bases from J, the junction kept 3 bases outside the gene matches. This CDR3 region has 18 residues. The CDR3 loop is CASSQGLAGGPSTDTQYF. The CDR3 DNA reads TGTGCCAGCAGCCAAGGACTAGCGGGAGGGCCTAGCACAGATACGCAGTATTTT.

The chain links TRBV15 to TRBJ1-2; no clear D. The CDR3 runs to 14 residues. CDR1 and CDR2 (germline): LNHNV, YYDKDF (reference sequence). V lost 0 bases and J 8 bases, leaving 13 bases between the germline ends. CDR3 sequence (DNA): TGTGCCACCAGCAGAGAACGCCCCCCTAAAGGCTACACCTTC. Translation: CATSRERPPKGYTF.

The chain couples TRBV5-4 to TRBJ1-6; D gene ambiguous. This CDR3 is built from 15 residues. Looked up from germline, CDR1 is SGHNT and CDR2 is YYREEE (reference sequence). The V gene lost 1 base and the J gene lost 2 bases, with 7 bases spanning the gap. CDR3 coding DNA: TGTGCCAGCAGCTTGCGGGGAACCTATAATTCACCCCTCCACTTT. Amino acid sequence: CASSLRGTYNSPLHF.

This clone came up a few times. The chain uses TRBV7-3 and TRBJ2-3, with a weak D call TRBD2 (5 bases). Germline-derived CDR1 and CDR2 are SGHTA and FQGTGA. The length of the CDR3 is 14 residues. V was shortened by 5 bases and J by 2 bases, with 11 bases between the two germline ends. The CDR3 is CASSRGLDTDTQYF. The CDR3 DNA follows: TGTGCCAGCAGCCGAGGACTCGACACAGATACGCAGTATTTT.

The chain carries TRBV6-5 and TRBJ2-4; D gene ambiguous. Per germline, CDR1 MNHEY and CDR2 SVGAGI. This CDR3 contains 13 residues. V was clipped by 6 bases and J by 0 bases, with 6 bases between them. CDR3 sequence (DNA): TGTGCCAGCAGGGCTGAAGCCAAAAACATTCAGTACTTC. Its protein product is CASRAEAKNIQYF.

The chain employs TRBV3-1 (or the pseudogene TRBV3-2) and TRBJ2-3, with 11 bases matching TRBD2. Germline CDR1 LGHDT, CDR2 YNNKEL (reference sequence). This CDR3 has 18 residues. Trimming cost V 0 bases and J 1 base; bases outside gene matches: 6. The CDR3 here is CASSQELAGVSGTDTQYF. Here the CDR3 DNA reads TGTGCCAGCAGCCAAGAACTAGCGGGAGTGTCGGGCACAGATACGCAGTATTTT.

This clone was counted a single time. This chain uses TRBV29-1 with TRBJ2-7; TRBD1 is a possible D gene (6 bases). V shed 7 bases and J shed 6 bases, with 16 bases lying between them. The CDR3 spans 12 residues. The germline V gene has CDR1 SQVTM and CDR2 ANQGSEA. CDR3 DNA sequence: TGCAGCGCTCAGGGGAGTTCGGGCGAGCAGTACTTC. Amino acid sequence: CSAQGSSGEQYF.

This clone was counted once. The chain joins TRBV28 to TRBJ1-5, with TRBD1 identical over 9 bases. The V segment lost 5 bases and the J segment 1 base; nucleotides outside the gene matches: 21. The CDR3 has 21 amino acids. Germline V gene data show CDR1 as MDHEN and CDR2 as SYDVKM. CDR3: CASSTTRHRDRDLMSNQPQHF. CDR3 DNA: TGTGCCAGCAGTACAACACGACACCGGGACAGGGATCTGATGAGCAATCAGCCCCAGCATTTT. The full variable domain, with the rest looked up from reference TRBV28 and TRBJ1-5, is DVKVTQSSRYLVKRTGEKVFLECVQDMDHENMFWYRQDPGLGLRLIYFSYDVKMKEKGDIPEGYSVSREKKERFSLILESASTNQTSMYLCASSTTRHRDRDLMSNQPQHFGDGTRLSIL.